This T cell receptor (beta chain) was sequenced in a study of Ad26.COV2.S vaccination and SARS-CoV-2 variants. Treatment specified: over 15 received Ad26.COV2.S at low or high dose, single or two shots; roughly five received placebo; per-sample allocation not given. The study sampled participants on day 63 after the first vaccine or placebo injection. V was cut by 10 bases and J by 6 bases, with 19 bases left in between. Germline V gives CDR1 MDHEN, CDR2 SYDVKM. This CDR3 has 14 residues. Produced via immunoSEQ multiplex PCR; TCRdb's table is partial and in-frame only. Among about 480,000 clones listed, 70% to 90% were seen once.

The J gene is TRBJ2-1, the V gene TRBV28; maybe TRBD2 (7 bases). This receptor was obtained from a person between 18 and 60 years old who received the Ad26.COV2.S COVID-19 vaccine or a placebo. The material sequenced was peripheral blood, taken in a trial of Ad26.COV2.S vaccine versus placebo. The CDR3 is CATHVGGAINEQFF. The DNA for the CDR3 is TGTGCCACCCACGTGGGGGGGGCGATCAATGAGCAGTTCTTC.